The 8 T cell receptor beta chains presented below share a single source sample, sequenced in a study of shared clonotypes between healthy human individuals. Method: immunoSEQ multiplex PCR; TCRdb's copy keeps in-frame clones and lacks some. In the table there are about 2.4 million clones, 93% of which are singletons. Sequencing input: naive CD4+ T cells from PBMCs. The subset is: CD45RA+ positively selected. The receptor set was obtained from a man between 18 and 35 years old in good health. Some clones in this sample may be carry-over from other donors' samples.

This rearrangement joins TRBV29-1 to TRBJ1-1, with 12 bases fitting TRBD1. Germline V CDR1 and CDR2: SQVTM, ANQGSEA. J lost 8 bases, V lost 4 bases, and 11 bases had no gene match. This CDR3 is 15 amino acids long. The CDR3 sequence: CSVARDRGPGQEAFF. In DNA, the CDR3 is TGCAGCGTTGCCCGGGACAGGGGGCCCGGACAGGAAGCTTTCTTT. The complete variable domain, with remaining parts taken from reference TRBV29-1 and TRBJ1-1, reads SAVISQKPSRDICQRGTSLTIQCQVDSQVTMMFWYRQQPGQSLTLIATANQGSEATYESGFVIDKFPISRPNLTFSTLTVSNMSPEDSSIYLCSVARDRGPGQEAFFGQGTRLTVV.

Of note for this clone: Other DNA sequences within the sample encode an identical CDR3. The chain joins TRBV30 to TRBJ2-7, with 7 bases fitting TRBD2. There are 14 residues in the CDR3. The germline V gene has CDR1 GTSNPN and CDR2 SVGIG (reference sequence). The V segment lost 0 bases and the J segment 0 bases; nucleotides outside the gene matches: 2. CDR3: CAWSVGGSSYEQYF. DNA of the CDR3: TGTGCCTGGAGTGTCGGGGGGAGCTCCTACGAGCAGTACTTC.

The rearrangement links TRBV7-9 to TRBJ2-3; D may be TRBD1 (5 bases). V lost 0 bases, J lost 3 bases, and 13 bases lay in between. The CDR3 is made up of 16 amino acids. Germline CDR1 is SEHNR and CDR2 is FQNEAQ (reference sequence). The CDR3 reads CASSLAWGRGTDTQYF. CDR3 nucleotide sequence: TGTGCCAGCAGCTTAGCTTGGGGCCGTGGTACAGATACGCAGTATTTT. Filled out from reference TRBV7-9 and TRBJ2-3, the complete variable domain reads DTGVSQNPRHKITKRGQNVTFRCDPISEHNRLYWYRQTLGQGPEFLTYFQNEAQLEKSRLLSDRFSAERPKGSFSTLEIQRTEQGDSAMYLCASSLAWGRGTDTQYFGPGTRLTVL.

The CDR3 coding sequence is TGTGCCAGCAGCCAAGACTTACTTCTAGCCAAAAACATTCAGTACTTC. It specifies CASSQDLLLAKNIQYF. The rearrangement joins TRBV7-9 to TRBJ2-4; no reliable D call. Germline V gene sequence: CDR1 SEHNR, CDR2 FQNEAQ (reference sequence). V lost 5 bases and J 0 bases, leaving 14 bases between the germline ends. The CDR3 runs to 16 residues.

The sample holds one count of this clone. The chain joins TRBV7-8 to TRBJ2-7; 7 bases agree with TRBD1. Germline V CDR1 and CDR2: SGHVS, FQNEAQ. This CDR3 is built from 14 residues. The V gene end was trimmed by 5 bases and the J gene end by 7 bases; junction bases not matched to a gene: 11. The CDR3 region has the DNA TGTGCCAGCAGCATAACCGGGACAGCCTTTGAGCAGTACTTC. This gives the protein CASSITGTAFEQYF.

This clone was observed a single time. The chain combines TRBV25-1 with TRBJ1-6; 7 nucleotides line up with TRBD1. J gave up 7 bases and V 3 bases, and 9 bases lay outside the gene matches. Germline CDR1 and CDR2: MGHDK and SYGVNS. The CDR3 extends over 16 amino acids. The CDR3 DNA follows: TGTGCCAGCAGTGACCCCCGACAGGGATCGAATTCACCCCTCCACTTT. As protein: CASSDPRQGSNSPLHF.

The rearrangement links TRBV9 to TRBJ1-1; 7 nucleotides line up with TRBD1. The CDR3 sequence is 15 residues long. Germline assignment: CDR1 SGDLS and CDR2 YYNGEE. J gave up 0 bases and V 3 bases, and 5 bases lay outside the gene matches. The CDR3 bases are TGTGCCAGCAGCGCCAGGGACAGCCTGAACACTGAAGCTTTCTTT. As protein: CASSARDSLNTEAFF.

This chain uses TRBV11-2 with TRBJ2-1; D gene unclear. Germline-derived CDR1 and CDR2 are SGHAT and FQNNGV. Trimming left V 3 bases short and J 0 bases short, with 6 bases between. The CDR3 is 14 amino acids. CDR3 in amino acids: CASSFYSSYNEQFF. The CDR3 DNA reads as TGTGCCAGCAGCTTTTACAGCTCCTACAATGAGCAGTTCTTC.